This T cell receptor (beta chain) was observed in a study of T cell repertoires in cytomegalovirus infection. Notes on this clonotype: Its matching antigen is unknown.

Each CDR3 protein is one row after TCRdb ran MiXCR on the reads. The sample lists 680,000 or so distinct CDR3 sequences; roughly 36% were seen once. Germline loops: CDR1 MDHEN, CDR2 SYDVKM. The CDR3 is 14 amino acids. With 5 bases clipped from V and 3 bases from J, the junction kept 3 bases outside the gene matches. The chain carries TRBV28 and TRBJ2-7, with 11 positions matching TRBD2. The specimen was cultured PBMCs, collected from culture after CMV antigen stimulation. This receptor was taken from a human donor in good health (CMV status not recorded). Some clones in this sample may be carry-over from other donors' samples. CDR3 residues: CASSPTSGVYEQYF. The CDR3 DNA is TGTGCCAGCAGTCCGACTAGCGGGGTCTACGAGCAGTACTTC.